The present T cell receptor (beta chain) was sequenced within a study of T cell responses to AZD1222 COVID-19 vaccine. Study results and limitations: There were repertoire samples only from the period after the peak T cell response.

The germline gives CDR1 MDHEN, CDR2 SYDVKM. The CDR3 sequence is 14 residues long. With 2 bases removed from V and 5 bases from J, the gap between germline ends came to 10 bases. Some clones are missing from TCRdb's copy, which holds only in-frame ones; the method was immunoSEQ multiplex PCR. The data show about 120,000 clones, 93% seen once. Notes on this clone: Its antigen is currently unknown.

The material sequenced was peripheral blood, taken on day 0 of AZD1222 vaccination. The chain carries TRBV28 and TRBJ2-1; no definite D call. The source is an adult in good health. For the CDR3, the DNA is TGTGCCAGCAGTTTAGCAAGACGAAACAATGAGCAGTTCTTC. Its protein product is CASSLARRNNEQFF.